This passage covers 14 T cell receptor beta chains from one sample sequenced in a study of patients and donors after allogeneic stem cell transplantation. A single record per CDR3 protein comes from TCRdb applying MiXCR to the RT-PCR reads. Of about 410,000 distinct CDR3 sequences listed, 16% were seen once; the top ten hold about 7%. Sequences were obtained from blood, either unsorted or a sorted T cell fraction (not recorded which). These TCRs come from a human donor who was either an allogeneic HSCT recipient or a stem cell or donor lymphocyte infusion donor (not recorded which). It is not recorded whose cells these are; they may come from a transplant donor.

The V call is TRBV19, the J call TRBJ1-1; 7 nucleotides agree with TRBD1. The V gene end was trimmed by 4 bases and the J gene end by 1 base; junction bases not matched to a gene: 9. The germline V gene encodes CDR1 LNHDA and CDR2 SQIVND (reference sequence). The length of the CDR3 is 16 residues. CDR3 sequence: CASSTLQGTGNTEAFF. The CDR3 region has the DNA TGTGCCAGTAGTACCCTACAGGGGACGGGGAACACTGAAGCTTTCTTT.

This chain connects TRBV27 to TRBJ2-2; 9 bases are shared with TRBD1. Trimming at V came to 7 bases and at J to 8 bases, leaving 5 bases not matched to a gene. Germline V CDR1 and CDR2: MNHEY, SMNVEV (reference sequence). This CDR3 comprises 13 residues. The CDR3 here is CASTNRGLGELFF. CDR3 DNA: TGTGCCAGCACCAACAGGGGGCTAGGGGAGCTGTTTTTT.

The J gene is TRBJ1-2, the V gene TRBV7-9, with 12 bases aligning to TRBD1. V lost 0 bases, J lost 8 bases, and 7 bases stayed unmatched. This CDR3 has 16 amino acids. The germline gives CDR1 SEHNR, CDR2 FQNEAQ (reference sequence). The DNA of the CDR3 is TGTGCCAGCAGCTTAGCTGACCGGGACAGGGGGCAAGGCTACACCTTC. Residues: CASSLADRDRGQGYTF.

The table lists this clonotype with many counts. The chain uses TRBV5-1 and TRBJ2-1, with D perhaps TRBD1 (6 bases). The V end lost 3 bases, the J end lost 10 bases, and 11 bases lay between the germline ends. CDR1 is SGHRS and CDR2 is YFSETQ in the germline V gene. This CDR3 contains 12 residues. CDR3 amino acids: CASSSTGTEQFF. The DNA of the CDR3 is TGCGCCAGCAGCTCTACCGGGACAGAGCAGTTCTTC.

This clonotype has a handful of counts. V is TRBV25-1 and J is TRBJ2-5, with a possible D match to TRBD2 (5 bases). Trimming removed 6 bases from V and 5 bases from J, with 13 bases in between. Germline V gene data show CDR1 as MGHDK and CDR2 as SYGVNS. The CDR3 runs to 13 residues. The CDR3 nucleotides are TGTGCCAGCAGGAGGGTAGGGTTGGAGACCCAGTACTTC. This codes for CASRRVGLETQYF.

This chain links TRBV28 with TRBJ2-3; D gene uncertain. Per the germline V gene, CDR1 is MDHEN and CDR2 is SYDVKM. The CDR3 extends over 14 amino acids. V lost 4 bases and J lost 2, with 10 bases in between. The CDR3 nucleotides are TGTGCCAGCAGTTATAGTGAGGCCACAGATACGCAGTATTTT. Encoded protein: CASSYSEATDTQYF.

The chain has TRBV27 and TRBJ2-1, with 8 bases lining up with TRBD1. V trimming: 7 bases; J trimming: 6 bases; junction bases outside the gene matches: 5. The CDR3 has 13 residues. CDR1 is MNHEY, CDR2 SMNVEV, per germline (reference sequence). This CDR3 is CASIGDRSNEQFF. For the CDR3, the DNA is TGTGCCAGCATCGGGGACAGGTCCAATGAGCAGTTCTTC.

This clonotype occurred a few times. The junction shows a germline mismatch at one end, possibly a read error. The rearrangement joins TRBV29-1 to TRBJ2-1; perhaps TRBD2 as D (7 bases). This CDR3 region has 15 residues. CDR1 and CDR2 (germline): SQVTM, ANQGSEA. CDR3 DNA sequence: TGCTGCGTTGAGGGGGGAGGGCTTTCCTACAATGAGCAGTTCTTC. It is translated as CCVEGGGLSYNEQFF.

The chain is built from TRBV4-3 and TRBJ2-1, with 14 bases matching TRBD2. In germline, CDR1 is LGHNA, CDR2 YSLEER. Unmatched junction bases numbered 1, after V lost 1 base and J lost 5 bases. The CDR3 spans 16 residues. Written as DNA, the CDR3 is TGCGCCAGCAGCCAAGGGACTAGCGGGGGGCACAATGAGCAGTTCTTC. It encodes CASSQGTSGGHNEQFF.

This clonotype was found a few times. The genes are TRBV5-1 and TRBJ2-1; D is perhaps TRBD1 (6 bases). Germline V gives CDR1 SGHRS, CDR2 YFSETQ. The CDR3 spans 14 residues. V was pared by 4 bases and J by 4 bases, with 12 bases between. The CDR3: CASSQSQGYNEQFF. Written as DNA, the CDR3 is TGCGCCAGCAGCCAGTCACAGGGTTACAATGAGCAGTTCTTC.

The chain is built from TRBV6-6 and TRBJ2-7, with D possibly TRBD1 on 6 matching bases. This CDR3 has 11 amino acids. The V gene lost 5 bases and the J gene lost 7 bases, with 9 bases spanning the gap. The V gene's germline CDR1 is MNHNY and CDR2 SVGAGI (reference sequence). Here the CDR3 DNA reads TGTGCCAGCAGTGTCACAGGGGAGCAGTACTTC. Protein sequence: CASSVTGEQYF.

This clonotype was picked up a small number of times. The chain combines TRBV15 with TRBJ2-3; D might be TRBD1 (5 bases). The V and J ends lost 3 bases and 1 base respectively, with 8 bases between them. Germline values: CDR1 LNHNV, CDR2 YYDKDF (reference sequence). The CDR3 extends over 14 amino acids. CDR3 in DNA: TGTGCCACCAGCAGGGGGCCCGGCACAGATACGCAGTATTTT. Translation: CATSRGPGTDTQYF.

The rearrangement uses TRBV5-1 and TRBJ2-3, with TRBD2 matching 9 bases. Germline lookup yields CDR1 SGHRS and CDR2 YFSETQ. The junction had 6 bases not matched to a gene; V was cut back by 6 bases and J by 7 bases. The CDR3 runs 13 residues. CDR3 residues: CASTAGGWNTQYF. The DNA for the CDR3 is TGCGCCAGCACCGCGGGAGGGTGGAATACGCAGTATTTT.

The CDR3 is CASSPYVMETQYF. The CDR3 bases are TGTGCCAGCTCACCTTATGTGATGGAGACCCAGTACTTC. J is TRBJ2-5 and V is TRBV18; D is ambiguous. The V gene lost 3 bases and the J gene lost 5 bases, with 10 bases spanning the gap. The CDR3 sequence is 13 residues long. Per germline, CDR1 KGHSH and CDR2 LQKENI.